This is a list of T cell receptor beta chains from one sample in a study of cytomegalovirus exposure and HLA in healthy donors. Assay: immunoSEQ multiplex PCR; the TCRdb copy retains only in-frame clones and omits some. The repertoire holds 110,000 to 150,000 clones, with roughly 77% as singletons. Sequencing input: PBMCs. The receptors were sampled from a female donor in good health and CMV-seronegative. CDR3s include the opening cysteine and the closing phenylalanine or tryptophan. A D gene is named only where the DNA matches it firmly. A clone size is listed for some rows: how often the clone was seen (once, few, many), or a class if it is expanded.

size,length,J,V,D,CDR3,DNA
NA,12,TRBJ2-1,TRBV30,NA,CAWVSRGYEQFF,TGTGCCTGGGTGTCCCGGGGGTATGAGCAGTTCTTC
NA,11,TRBJ1-1,TRBV10-3,NA,CATFGRGEAFF,TGTGCCACCTTCGGGAGGGGTGAAGCTTTCTTT
NA,11,TRBJ1-1,TRBV29-1,NA,CSVPRGSMAFF,TGCAGCGTCCCTAGGGGGTCGATGGCTTTCTTT
NA,15,TRBJ2-5,TRBV4-3,NA,CASSPRGGRGETQYF,TGCGCCAGCAGTCCCAGGGGAGGGAGAGGAGAGACCCAGTACTTC
NA,12,TRBJ2-3,TRBV29-1,NA,CSVCQGPDTQYF,TGCAGCGTTTGTCAGGGGCCCGATACGCAGTATTTT
NA,13,TRBJ2-7,TRBV29-1,NA,CSVLPTTGYEQYF,TGCAGCGTTTTACCCACTACAGGGTACGAGCAGTACTTC
NA,16,TRBJ1-1,TRBV9,NA,CASSVGEGSANTEAFF,TGTGCCAGCAGCGTAGGGGAGGGGTCAGCGAACACTGAAGCTTTCTTT
NA,12,TRBJ2-1,TRBV13,NA,CASSLGVRGQFF,TGTGCCAGCAGCTTAGGGGTACGGGGGCAGTTCTTC
NA,14,TRBJ1-1,TRBV2,NA,CASSERGVPTEAFF,TGTGCCAGCAGTGAACGGGGGGTTCCCACTGAAGCTTTCTTT
NA,15,TRBJ2-7,TRBV5-4,TRBD1,CASRPGDRSSYEQYF,TGTGCCAGCAGACCGGGGGACAGGAGCTCCTACGAGCAGTACTTC
once,15,TRBJ2-1,TRBV5-8,NA,CASSLGTGSYNEQFF,TGTGCCAGCAGCTTGGGAACGGGATCCTACAATGAGCAGTTCTTC
NA,12,TRBJ2-3,TRBV2,TRBD2,CASSRGGDTQYF,TGTGCCAGCAGTCGGGGGGGAGATACGCAGTATTTT
NA,13,TRBJ2-7,TRBV28,TRBD1,CASSLTGDYEQYF,TGTGCCAGCAGTCTGACAGGGGACTACGAGCAGTACTTC
NA,14,TRBJ2-2,TRBV2,NA,CASRLGGNTGELFF,TGTGCCAGCCGCCTAGGAGGGAACACCGGGGAGCTGTTTTTT
NA,14,TRBJ2-2,TRBV30,TRBD2,CAWGGLAHTGELFF,TGTGCCTGGGGGGGACTAGCCCACACCGGGGAGCTGTTTTTT
NA,16,TRBJ1-4,TRBV11-2,NA,CASSLGQAATNEKLFF,TGTGCCAGCAGCTTAGGACAGGCAGCAACTAATGAAAAACTGTTTTTT
NA,14,TRBJ2-5,TRBV18,TRBD1,CASSPRTGGETQYF,TGTGCCAGCTCACCTCGGACAGGGGGAGAGACCCAGTACTTC
medium-sized,14,TRBJ2-1,TRBV2,TRBD2,CASSVGGARNEQFF,TGTGCCAGCTCGGTCGGGGGGGCCAGAAATGAGCAGTTCTTC
NA,15,TRBJ1-5,TRBV28,TRBD1,CASTGQGDIRQPQHF,TGTGCCAGCACGGGTCAGGGGGACATCCGTCAGCCCCAGCATTTT
NA,15,TRBJ1-3,TRBV7-6,NA,CASSGQGNSGNTIYF,TGTGCCAGCAGCGGTCAGGGGAACTCTGGAAACACCATATATTTT
NA,14,TRBJ2-7,TRBV7-2,NA,CASSLTQGSDEQYF,TGTGCCAGCAGCTTAACTCAGGGATCGGACGAGCAGTACTTC
NA,13,TRBJ1-6,TRBV5-4,NA,CASSLERSSPLHF,TGTGCCAGCAGCTTGGAACGTAGTTCACCCCTCCACTTT
NA,13,TRBJ2-7,TRBV30,TRBD1,CAWMRDRLGEQYF,TGTGCCTGGATGAGGGACAGGCTCGGAGAGCAGTACTTC
NA,16,TRBJ2-3,TRBV7-9,NA,CASVFYEAGSTDTQYF,TGTGCCAGCGTCTTTTATGAGGCGGGAAGCACAGATACGCAGTATTTT
few,14,TRBJ1-4,TRBV4-3,NA,CASSQDSLNEKLFF,TGCGCCAGCAGCCAAGACTCACTTAATGAAAAACTGTTTTTT
NA,16,TRBJ2-3,TRBV7-9,NA,CASSLARGPSTDTQYF,TGTGCCAGCAGCTTAGCGCGCGGCCCTAGCACAGATACGCAGTATTTT
NA,14,TRBJ2-7,TRBV27,NA,CASSLSYSPYEQYF,TGTGCCAGCAGTTTATCCTATTCCCCCTACGAGCAGTACTTC
NA,15,TRBJ2-5,TRBV7-2,TRBD2,CASSLELAGSETQYF,TGTGCCAGCAGCTTAGAACTAGCGGGATCAGAGACCCAGTACTTC
NA,18,TRBJ2-6,TRBV7-6,TRBD2,CASSSGLAGGAGANVLTF,TGTGCCAGCAGCTCCGGACTAGCGGGAGGAGCTGGGGCCAACGTCCTGACTTTC
NA,14,TRBJ1-1,TRBV4-3,NA,CASSQDWGGAEAFF,TGCGCCAGCAGCCAAGATTGGGGGGGTGCTGAAGCTTTCTTT
NA,12,TRBJ2-7,TRBV9,NA,CASSGSTYEQYF,TGTGCCAGCAGCGGGTCTACCTACGAGCAGTACTTC
NA,18,TRBJ2-5,TRBV4-3,TRBD2,CASSLYRPSGRGQETQYF,TGCGCCAGCAGCCTATATCGCCCTAGCGGGAGAGGGCAAGAGACCCAGTACTTC
NA,15,TRBJ1-3,TRBV12-5,NA,CASGLTGVDGNTIYF,TGTGCTAGTGGTTTGACAGGTGTGGATGGAAACACCATATATTTT
NA,15,TRBJ2-7,TRBV13,TRBD2,CASSPGLAGIYEQYF,TGTGCCAGCAGCCCGGGACTAGCGGGAATATACGAGCAGTACTTC
NA,15,TRBJ2-7,TRBV7-2,TRBD2,CASSITSGRAYEQYF,TGTGCCAGCAGCATCACTAGCGGGAGGGCCTACGAGCAGTACTTC
once,16,TRBJ2-2,TRBV9,NA,CASSVARMRNTGELFF,TGTGCCAGCAGCGTAGCAAGAATGAGGAACACCGGGGAGCTGTTTTTT
NA,15,TRBJ2-3,TRBV6-5,TRBD1,CASTLTGARTDTQYF,TGTGCCAGCACTTTGACAGGGGCTAGGACAGATACGCAGTATTTT
NA,16,TRBJ1-1,TRBV7-2,TRBD1,CASSLSTGGVTTEAFF,TGTGCCAGCAGCTTAAGCACAGGGGGTGTAACGACTGAAGCTTTCTTT
NA,14,TRBJ1-2,TRBV5-4,NA,CASSLDRDDYGYTF,TGTGCCAGCAGCTTGGACAGGGATGACTATGGCTACACCTTC
NA,14,TRBJ1-2,TRBV5-1,NA,CASSLDRGAGSYTF,TGCGCCAGCAGCTTGGATCGTGGGGCGGGGAGCTACACCTTC
NA,15,TRBJ1-5,TRBV19,NA,CASHELGGSNQPQHF,TGTGCCAGTCATGAACTGGGAGGTAGCAATCAGCCCCAGCATTTT
few,16,TRBJ2-3,TRBV7-8,NA,CASTTVGGSRTDTQYF,TGTGCCAGCACCACAGTAGGTGGGAGTCGGACAGATACGCAGTATTTT
few,14,TRBJ2-3,TRBV5-4,NA,CASSPGLYTDTQYF,TGTGCCAGCAGCCCGGGACTCTACACAGATACGCAGTATTTT
NA,15,TRBJ2-3,TRBV10-3,NA,CAISERDFGTDTQYF,TGTGCCATCAGTGAGCGGGACTTCGGCACAGATACGCAGTATTTT